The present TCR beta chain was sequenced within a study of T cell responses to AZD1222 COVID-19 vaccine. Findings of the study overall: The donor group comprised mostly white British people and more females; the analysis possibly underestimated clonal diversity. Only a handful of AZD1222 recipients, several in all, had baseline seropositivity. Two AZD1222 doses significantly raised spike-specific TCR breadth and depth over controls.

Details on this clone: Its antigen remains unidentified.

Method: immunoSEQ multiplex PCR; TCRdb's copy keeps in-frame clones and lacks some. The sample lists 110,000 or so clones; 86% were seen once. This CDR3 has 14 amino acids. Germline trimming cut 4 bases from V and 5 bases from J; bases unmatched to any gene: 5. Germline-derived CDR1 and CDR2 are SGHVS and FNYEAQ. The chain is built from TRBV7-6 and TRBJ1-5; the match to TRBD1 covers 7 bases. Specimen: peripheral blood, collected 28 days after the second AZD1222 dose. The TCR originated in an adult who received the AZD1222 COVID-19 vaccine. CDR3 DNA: TGTGCCAGCAGCTCGACAGGGAGAGATCAGCCCCAGCATTTT. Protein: CASSSTGRDQPQHF.